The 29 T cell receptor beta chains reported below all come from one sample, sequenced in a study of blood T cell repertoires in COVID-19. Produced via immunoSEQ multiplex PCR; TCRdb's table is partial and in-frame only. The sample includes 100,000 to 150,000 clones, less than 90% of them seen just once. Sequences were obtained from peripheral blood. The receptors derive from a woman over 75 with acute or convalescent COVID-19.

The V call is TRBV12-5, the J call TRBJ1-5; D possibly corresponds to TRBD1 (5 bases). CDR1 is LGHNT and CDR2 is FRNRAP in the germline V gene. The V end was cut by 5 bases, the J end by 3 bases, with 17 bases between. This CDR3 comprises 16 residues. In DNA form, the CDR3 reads TGTGCTAGTGGTCTCAGGGCCGGGTGCGACAATCAGCCCCAGCATTTT. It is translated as CASGLRAGCDNQPQHF.

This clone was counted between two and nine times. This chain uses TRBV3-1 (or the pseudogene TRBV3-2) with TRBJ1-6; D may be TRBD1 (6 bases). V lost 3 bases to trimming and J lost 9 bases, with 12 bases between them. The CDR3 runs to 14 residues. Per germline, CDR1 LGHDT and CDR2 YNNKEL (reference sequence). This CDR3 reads CASSQVGAGSPLHF. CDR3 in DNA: TGTGCCAGCAGCCAGGTGGGGGCTGGTTCACCCCTCCACTTT.

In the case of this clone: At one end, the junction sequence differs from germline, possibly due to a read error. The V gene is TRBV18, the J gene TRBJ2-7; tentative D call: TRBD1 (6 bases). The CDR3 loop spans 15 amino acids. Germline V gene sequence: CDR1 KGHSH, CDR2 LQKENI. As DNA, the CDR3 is TGTGCCAGCTCCCCACAGGGCGACGGAGGCTACGAGCAGTACTTC. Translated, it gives CASSPQGDGGYEQYF.

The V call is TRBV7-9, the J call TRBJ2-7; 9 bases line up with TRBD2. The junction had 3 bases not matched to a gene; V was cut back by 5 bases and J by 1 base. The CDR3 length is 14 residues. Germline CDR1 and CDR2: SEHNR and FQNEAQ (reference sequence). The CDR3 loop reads CASSPSGVSYEQYF. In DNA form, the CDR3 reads TGTGCCAGCAGCCCTAGCGGGGTTTCCTACGAGCAGTACTTC.

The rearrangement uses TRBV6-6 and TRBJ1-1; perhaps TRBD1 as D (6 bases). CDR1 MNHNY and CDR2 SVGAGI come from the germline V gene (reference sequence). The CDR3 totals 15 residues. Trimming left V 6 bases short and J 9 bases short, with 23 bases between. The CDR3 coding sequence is TGTGCCAGCAGGTCCCGAGGGGGGGGCGTAATCAAAGCTTTCTTT. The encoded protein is CASRSRGGGVIKAFF.

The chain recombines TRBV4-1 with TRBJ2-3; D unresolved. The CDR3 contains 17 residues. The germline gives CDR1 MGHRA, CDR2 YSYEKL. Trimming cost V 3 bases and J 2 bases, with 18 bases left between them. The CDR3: CASSHSRDQPTTDTQYF. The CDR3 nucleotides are TGCGCCAGCAGCCATAGCAGAGACCAACCCACCACAGATACGCAGTATTTT.

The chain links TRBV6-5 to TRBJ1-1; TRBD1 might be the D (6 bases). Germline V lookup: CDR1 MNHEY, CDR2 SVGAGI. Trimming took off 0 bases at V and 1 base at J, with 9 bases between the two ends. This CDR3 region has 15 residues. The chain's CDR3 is CASSYSGTRNTEAFF. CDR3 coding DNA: TGTGCCAGCAGTTACTCCGGGACAAGGAACACTGAAGCTTTCTTT.

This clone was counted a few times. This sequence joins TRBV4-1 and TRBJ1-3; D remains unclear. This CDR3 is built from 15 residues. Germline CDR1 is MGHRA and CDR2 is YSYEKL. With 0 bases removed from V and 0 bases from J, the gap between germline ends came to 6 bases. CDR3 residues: CASSQDHSSGNTIYF. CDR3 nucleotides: TGCGCCAGCAGCCAAGACCACAGCTCTGGAAACACCATATATTTT.

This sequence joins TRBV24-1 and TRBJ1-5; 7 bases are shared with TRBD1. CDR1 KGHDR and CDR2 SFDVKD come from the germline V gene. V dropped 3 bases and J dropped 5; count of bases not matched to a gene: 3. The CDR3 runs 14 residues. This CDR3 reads CATSDNRGHQPQHF. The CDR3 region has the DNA TGTGCCACCAGTGATAACAGGGGACATCAGCCCCAGCATTTT.

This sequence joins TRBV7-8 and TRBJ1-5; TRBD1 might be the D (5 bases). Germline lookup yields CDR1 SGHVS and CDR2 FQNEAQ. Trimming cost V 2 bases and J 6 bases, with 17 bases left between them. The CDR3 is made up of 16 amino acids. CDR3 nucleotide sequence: TGTGCCAGCAGCTTATCAGCAGGGTTAATAGGTCAGCCCCAGCATTTT. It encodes CASSLSAGLIGQPQHF.

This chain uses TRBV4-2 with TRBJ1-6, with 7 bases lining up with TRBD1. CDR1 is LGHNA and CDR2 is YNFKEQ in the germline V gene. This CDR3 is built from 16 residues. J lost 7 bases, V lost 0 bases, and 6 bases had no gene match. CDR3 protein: CASSQDPRQGNSPLHF. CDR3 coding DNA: TGTGCCAGCAGCCAAGATCCGAGACAGGGCAATTCACCCCTCCACTTT.

The CDR3 loop is CASSPPSVSVEAFF. For the CDR3, the DNA is TGTGCCAGCTCACCACCGTCAGTATCCGTTGAAGCTTTCTTT. V and J are TRBV18 and TRBJ1-1; the D is unclear. V lost 0 bases to trimming and J lost 7 bases, with 12 bases between them. Germline V lookup: CDR1 KGHSH, CDR2 LQKENI. This CDR3 contains 14 residues.

The CDR3, as DNA: TGCGCCAGCAGCTTAGCACAGGGACGTGGAAACACCATATATTTT. Amino acid sequence: CASSLAQGRGNTIYF. This chain uses TRBV5-1 with TRBJ1-3, with TRBD1 as a possible D gene (6 bases). The germline V gene has CDR1 SGHRS and CDR2 YFSETQ. Between the trimmed V and J ends, which lost 2 bases and 3 bases, there was a span of 12 bases. The CDR3 runs to 15 residues.

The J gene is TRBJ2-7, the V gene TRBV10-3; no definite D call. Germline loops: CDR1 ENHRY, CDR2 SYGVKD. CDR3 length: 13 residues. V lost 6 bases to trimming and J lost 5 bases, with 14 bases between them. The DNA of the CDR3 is TGTGCCATCAGAGCCGGTCTACGTGACGAGCAGTACGTC. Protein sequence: CAIRAGLRDEQYV.

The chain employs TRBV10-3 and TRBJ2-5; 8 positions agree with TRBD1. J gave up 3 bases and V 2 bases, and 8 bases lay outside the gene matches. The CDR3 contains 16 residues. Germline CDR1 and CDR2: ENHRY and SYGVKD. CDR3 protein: CAISERRQGKKETQYF. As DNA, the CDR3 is TGTGCCATCAGTGAGAGGCGACAGGGGAAGAAAGAGACCCAGTACTTC.

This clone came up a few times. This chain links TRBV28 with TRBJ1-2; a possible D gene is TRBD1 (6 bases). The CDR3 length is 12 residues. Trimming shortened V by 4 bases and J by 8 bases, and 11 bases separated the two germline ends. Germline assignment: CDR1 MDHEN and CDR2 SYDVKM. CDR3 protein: CASSWGLGGYTF. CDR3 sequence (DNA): TGTGCCAGCAGTTGGGGGCTGGGGGGCTACACCTTC.

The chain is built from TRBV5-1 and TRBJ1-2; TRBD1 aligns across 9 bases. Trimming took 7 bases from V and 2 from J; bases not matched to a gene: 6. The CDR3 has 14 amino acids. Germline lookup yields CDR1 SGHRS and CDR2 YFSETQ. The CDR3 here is CASGIGTGNYGYTF. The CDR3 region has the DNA TGCGCCAGCGGCATAGGGACAGGGAACTATGGCTACACCTTC. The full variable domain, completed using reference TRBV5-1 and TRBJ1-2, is KAGVTQTPRYLIKTRGQQVTLSCSPISGHRSVSWYQQTPGQGLQFLFEYFSETQRNKGNFPGRFSGRQFSNSRSEMNVSTLELGDSALYLCASGIGTGNYGYTFGSGTRLTVV.

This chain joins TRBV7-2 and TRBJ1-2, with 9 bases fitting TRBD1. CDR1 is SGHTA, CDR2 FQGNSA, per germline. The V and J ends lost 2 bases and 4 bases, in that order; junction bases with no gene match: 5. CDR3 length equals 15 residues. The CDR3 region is CASSLSTTGGYGYTF. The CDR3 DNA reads TGTGCCAGCAGCTTAAGTACGACAGGGGGCTATGGCTACACCTTC.

DNA for the CDR3: TGCGCCAGCAGCTTGTACGGGGATTATAATTCACCCCTCCACTTT. It encodes CASSLYGDYNSPLHF. The chain uses TRBV5-1 and TRBJ1-6; D gene uncertain. Trimming cost V 1 base and J 4 bases, with 9 bases left between them. Germline V gives CDR1 SGHRS, CDR2 YFSETQ. The CDR3 is 15 amino acids.

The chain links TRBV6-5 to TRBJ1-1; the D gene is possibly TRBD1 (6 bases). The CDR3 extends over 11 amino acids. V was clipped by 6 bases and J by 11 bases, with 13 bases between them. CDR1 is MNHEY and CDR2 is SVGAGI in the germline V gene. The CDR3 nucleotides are TGTGCCAGCAGGATACAGGGCTCGGCTTTCTTT. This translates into CASRIQGSAFF.

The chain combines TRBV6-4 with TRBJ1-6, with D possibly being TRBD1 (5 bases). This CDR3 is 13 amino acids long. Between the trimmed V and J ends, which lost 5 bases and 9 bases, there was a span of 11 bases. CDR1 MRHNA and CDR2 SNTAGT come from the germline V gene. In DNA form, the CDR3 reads TGTGCCAGCAGTCAGGGAAATAGTTCACCCCTCCACTTT. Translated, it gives CASSQGNSSPLHF.

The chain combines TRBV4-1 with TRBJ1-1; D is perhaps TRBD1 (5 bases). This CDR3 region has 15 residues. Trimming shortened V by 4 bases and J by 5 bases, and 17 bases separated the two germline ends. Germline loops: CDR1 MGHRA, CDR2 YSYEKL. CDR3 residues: CASSLQGHTSTEAFF. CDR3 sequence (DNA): TGCGCCAGCAGCCTCCAAGGACACACGAGTACTGAAGCTTTCTTT.

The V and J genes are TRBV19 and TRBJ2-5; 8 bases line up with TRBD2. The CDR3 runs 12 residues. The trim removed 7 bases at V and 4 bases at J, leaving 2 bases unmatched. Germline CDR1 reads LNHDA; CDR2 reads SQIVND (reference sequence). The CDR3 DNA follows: TGTGCCAGTAATGCGGGGGGAGAGACCCAGTACTTC. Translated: CASNAGGETQYF.

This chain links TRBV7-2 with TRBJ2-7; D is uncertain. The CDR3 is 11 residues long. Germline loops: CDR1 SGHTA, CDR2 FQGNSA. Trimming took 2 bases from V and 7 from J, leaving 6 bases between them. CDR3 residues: CASSLITEQYF. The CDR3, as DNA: TGTGCCAGCAGCTTAATCACTGAGCAGTACTTC.

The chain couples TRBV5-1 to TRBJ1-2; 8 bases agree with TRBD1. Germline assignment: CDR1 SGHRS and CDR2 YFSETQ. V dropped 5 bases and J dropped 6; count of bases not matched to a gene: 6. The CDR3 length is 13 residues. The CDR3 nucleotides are TGCGCCAGCAGGGCTGGACAGGGCGATGGCTACACCTTC. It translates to CASRAGQGDGYTF.

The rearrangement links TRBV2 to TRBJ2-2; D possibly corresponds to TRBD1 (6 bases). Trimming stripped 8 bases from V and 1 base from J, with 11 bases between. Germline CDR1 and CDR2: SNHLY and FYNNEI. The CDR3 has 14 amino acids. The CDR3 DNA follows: TGTGCCAGCCAAACAGGGATGAACACCGGGGAGCTGTTTTTT. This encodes CASQTGMNTGELFF. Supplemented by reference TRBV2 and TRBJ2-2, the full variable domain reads EPEVTQTPSHQVTQMGQEVILRCVPISNHLYFYWYRQILGQKVEFLVSFYNNEISEKSEIFDDQFSVERPDGSNFTLKIRSTKLEDSAMYFCASQTGMNTGELFFGEGSRLTVL.

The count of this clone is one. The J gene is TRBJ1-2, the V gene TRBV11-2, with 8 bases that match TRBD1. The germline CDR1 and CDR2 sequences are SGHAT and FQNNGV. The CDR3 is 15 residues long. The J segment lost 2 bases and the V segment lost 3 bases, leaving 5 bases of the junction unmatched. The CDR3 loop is CASSFGDRGNYGYTF. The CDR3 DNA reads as TGTGCCAGCAGCTTTGGTGACAGGGGAAACTATGGCTACACCTTC.

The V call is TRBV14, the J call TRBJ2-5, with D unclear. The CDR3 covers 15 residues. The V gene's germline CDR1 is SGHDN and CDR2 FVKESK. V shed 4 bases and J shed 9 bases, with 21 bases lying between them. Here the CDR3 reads CASSPLGLPSTAQYF. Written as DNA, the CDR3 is TGTGCCAGCAGCCCTCTAGGCCTACCGTCGACGGCCCAGTACTTC. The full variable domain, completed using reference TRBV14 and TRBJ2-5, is EAGVTQFPSHSVIEKGQTVTLRCDPISGHDNLYWYRRVMGKEIKFLLHFVKESKQDESGMPNNRFLAERTGGTYSTLKVQPAELEDSGVYFCASSPLGLPSTAQYFGPGTRLLVL.

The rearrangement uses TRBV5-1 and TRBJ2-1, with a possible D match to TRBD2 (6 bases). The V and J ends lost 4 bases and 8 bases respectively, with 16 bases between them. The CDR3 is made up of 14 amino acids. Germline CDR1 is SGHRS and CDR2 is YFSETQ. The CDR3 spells CASSRGGGVDEQFF. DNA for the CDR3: TGCGCCAGCAGCCGTGGCGGCGGGGTCGATGAGCAGTTCTTC. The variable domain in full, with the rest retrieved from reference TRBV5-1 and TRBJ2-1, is KAGVTQTPRYLIKTRGQQVTLSCSPISGHRSVSWYQQTPGQGLQFLFEYFSETQRNKGNFPGRFSGRQFSNSRSEMNVSTLELGDSALYLCASSRGGGVDEQFFGPGTRLTVL.